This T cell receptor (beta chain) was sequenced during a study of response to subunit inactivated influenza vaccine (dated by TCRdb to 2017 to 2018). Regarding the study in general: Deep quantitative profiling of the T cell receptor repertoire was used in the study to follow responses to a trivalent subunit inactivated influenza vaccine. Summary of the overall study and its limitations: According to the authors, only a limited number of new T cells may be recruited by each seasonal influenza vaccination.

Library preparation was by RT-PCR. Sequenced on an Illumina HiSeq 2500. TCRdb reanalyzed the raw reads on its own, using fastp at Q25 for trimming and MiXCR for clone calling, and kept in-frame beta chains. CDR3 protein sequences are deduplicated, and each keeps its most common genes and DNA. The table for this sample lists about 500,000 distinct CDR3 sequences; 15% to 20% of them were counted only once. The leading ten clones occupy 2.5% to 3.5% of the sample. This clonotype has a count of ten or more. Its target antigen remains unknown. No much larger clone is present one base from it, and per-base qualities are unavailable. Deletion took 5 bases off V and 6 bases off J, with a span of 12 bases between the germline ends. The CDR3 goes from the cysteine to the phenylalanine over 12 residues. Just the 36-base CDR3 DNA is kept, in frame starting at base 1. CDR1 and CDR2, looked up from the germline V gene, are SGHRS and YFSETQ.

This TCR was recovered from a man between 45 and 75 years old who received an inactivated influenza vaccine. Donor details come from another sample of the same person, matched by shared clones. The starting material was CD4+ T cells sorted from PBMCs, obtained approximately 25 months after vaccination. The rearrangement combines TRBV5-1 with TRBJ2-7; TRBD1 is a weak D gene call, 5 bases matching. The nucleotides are TGCGCCAGCAGTTACGGACAAAGCGAGCAGTACTTC. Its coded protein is CASSYGQSEQYF.